This record looks at one T cell receptor beta chain sequence and its context. The germline V gene encodes CDR1 LGHNA and CDR2 YSLEER. The CDR3 consists of 15 residues. V was clipped by 4 bases and J by 5 bases; unmatched bases: 5. The sample is drawn from a study of blood T cell repertoires in COVID-19. Only in-frame clones appear in the TCRdb table, and some are missing; sequencing was by immunoSEQ multiplex PCR. Here the sample spans approximately 220,000 clones, 88% being singletons. Source material: PBMCs or T cells enriched from blood (not recorded which). This sequence was found in a woman in her thirties who had recovered from COVID-19. The chain is built from TRBV4-3 and TRBJ1-4; 9 nucleotides match TRBD1. CDR3 sequence reads: CASSLGTGSNEKLFF. As DNA, the CDR3 is TGCGCCAGCAGCCTTGGGACAGGGAGCAATGAAAAACTGTTTTTT.